These 10 T cell receptor beta chains were all obtained from the same sample, sequenced in a study of cytotoxic CD8 clonotypes in ibrutinib-treated CLL. Generated by immunoSEQ multiplex PCR, the TCRdb table keeps only in-frame clones and is missing some. The data contain tens of thousands of clones, about 75% of them singletons. The source material was PBMCs, sampled after 24 months of ibrutinib treatment. The receptors come from a human donor with chronic lymphocytic leukemia.

This clone was found a few times. The CDR3 loop is CASSLGTGVNTEAFF. CDR3 bases: TGTGCCAGCAGCTTAGGGACAGGGGTGAACACTGAAGCTTTCTTT. This chain uses TRBV7-9 with TRBJ1-1, with 9 bases aligning to TRBD1. Per germline, CDR1 SEHNR and CDR2 FQNEAQ (reference sequence). With 1 base clipped from V and 0 bases from J, the junction kept 0 bases outside the gene matches. CDR3 size: 15 residues.

The chain combines TRBV5-4 with TRBJ2-3, with 14 bases identical to TRBD2. Germline CDR1 reads SGHNT; CDR2 reads YYREEE (reference sequence). Germline trimming cut 4 bases from V and 0 bases from J; bases unmatched to any gene: 7. CDR3 length: 18 amino acids. The CDR3 region has the DNA TGTGCCAGCAGCCGTGGGACTAGCGGGGGATCTAGCACAGATACGCAGTATTTT. Translation gives CASSRGTSGGSSTDTQYF.

This clone turned up a few times. The chain carries TRBV11-2 and TRBJ1-6, with 9 bases lining up with TRBD1. The CDR3 is 14 amino acids. V was clipped by 4 bases and J by 9 bases; unmatched bases: 4. CDR1 and CDR2 (germline): SGHAT, FQNNGV. The CDR3 region has the DNA TGTGCCAGCAGCTGGACAGGGGATGGTTCACCCCTCCACTTT. Encoded protein: CASSWTGDGSPLHF.

This clone occurred a few times. The chain is built from TRBV5-6 and TRBJ1-4, with D possibly being TRBD1 (5 bases). CDR1 SGHDT and CDR2 YYEEEE come from the germline V gene. V lost 1 base, J lost 7 bases, and 11 bases lay in between. This CDR3 is 14 amino acids long. The CDR3 DNA sequence: TGTGCCAGCAGCTTGTCCAGGGTAATTGAAAAACTGTTTTTT. It specifies CASSLSRVIEKLFF.

This clone was seen only a few times. The V gene is TRBV7-9, the J gene TRBJ2-7, with D hard to call. CDR3 length: 11 amino acids. The ends were cut back, 1 base at V and 10 bases at J, with 8 bases in the middle. In germline, CDR1 is SEHNR, CDR2 FQNEAQ (reference sequence). Here the CDR3 reads CASSLGSKQYF. As DNA, the CDR3 is TGTGCCAGCAGCTTAGGAAGCAAACAGTACTTC.

The chain couples TRBV7-9 to TRBJ2-7; D unclear. CDR1 SEHNR and CDR2 FQNEAQ come from the germline V gene (reference sequence). V was shortened by 3 bases and J by 1 base, with 16 bases between the two germline ends. This CDR3 is built from 16 residues. The chain's CDR3 is CASSLWGQKGSYEQYF. CDR3 nucleotide sequence: TGTGCCAGCAGCTTGTGGGGTCAGAAAGGGTCCTACGAGCAGTACTTC.

In regard to this clone: Other nucleotide sequences in the sample specify the same CDR3. This chain uses TRBV27 with TRBJ2-2; D remains unclear. V lost 2 bases to trimming and J lost 1 base, with 2 bases between them. The CDR3 runs 13 residues. The germline gives CDR1 MNHEY, CDR2 SMNVEV (reference sequence). CDR3 loop: CASSLGNTGELFF. The CDR3, as DNA: TGTGCCAGCAGTTTAGGGAACACCGGGGAGCTGTTTTTT.

This chain uses TRBV7-9 with TRBJ1-2, with unresolved D. The germline V and J ends were trimmed by 5 bases and 2 bases, with 3 bases remaining between them. The CDR3 runs 11 residues. Per germline, CDR1 SEHNR and CDR2 FQNEAQ (reference sequence). The DNA for the CDR3 is TGTGCCAGCAGCGGAAACTATGGCTACACCTTC. Translating gives CASSGNYGYTF.

The chain has TRBV7-9 and TRBJ2-6; D unresolved. Trimming took off 5 bases at V and 0 bases at J, with 11 bases between the two ends. The CDR3 is 16 amino acids. The germline gives CDR1 SEHNR, CDR2 FQNEAQ (reference sequence). Here the CDR3 DNA reads TGTGCCAGCAGCCCCAGGACGGACTCTGGGGCCAACGTCCTGACTTTC. This sequence encodes CASSPRTDSGANVLTF.

The V gene is TRBV7-9, the J gene TRBJ2-2, with unresolved D. Germline V CDR1 and CDR2: SEHNR, FQNEAQ (reference sequence). This CDR3 contains 11 residues. Trimming pared 1 base from V and 10 bases from J, leaving 4 bases between. CDR3 residues: CASSLEEELFF. The CDR3 DNA reads TGTGCCAGCAGCTTAGAGGAGGAGCTGTTTTTT. Combining the CDR3 with reference TRBV7-9 and TRBJ2-2 gives the whole variable domain DTGVSQNPRHKITKRGQNVTFRCDPISEHNRLYWYRQTLGQGPEFLTYFQNEAQLEKSRLLSDRFSAERPKGSFSTLEIQRTEQGDSAMYLCASSLEEELFFGEGSRLTVL.